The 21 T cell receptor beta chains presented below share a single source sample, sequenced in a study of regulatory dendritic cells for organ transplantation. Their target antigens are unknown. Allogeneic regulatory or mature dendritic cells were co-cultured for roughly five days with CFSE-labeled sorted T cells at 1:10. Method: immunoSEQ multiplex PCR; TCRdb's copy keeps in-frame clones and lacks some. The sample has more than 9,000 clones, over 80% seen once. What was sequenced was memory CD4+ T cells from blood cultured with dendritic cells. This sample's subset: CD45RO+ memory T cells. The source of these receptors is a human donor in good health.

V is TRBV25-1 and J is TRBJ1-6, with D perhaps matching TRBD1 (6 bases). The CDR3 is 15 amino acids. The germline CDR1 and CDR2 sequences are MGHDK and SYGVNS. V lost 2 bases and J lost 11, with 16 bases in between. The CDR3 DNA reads TGTGCCAGCAGTGAAGGGGGCGGGGAGAGTCCACCCCTCCACTTT. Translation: CASSEGGGESPPLHF.

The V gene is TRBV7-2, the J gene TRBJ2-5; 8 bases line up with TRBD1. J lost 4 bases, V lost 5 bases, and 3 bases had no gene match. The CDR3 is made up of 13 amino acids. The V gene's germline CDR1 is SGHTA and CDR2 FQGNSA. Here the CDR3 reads CASSHDRGETQYF. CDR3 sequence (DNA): TGTGCCAGCAGCCACGACAGGGGAGAGACCCAGTACTTC.

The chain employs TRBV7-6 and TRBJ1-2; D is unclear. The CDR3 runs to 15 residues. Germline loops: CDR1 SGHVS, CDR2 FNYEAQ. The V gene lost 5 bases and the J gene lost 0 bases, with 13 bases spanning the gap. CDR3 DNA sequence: TGTGCCAGCAGCAAGCAGACGGGAGCTAACTATGGCTACACCTTC. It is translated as CASSKQTGANYGYTF. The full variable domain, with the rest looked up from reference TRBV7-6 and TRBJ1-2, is GAGVSQSPRYKVTKRGQDVALRCDPISGHVSLYWYRQALGQGPEFLTYFNYEAQQDKSGLPNDRFSAERPEGSISTLTIQRTEQRDSAMYRCASSKQTGANYGYTFGSGTRLTVV.

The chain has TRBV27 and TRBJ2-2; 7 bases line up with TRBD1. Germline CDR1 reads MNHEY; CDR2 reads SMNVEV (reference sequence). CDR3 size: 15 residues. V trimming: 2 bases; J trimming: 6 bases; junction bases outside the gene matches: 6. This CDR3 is CASSLSQGVAGELFF. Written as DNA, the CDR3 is TGTGCCAGCAGTTTAAGTCAGGGGGTGGCCGGGGAGCTGTTTTTT.

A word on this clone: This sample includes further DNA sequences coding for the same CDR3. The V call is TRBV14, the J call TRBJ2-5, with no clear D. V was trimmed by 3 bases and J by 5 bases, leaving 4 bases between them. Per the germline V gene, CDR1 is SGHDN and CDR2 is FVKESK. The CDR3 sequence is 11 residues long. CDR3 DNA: TGTGCCAGCAGCCAGGCGGAGACCCAGTACTTC. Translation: CASSQAETQYF.

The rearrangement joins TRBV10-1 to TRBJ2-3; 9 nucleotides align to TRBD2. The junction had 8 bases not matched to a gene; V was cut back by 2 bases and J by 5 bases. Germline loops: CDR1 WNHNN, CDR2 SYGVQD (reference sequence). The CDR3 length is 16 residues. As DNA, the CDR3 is TGCGCCAGCAGTGAGGAGGCGGGAGGGCCTAGAGATACGCAGTATTTT. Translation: CASSEEAGGPRDTQYF.

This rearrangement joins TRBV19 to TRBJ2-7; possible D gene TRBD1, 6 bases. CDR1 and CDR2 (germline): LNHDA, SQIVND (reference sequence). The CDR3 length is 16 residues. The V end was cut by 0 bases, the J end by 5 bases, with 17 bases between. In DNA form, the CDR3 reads TGTGCCAGTAGTATAGATTCGAACAGGGCCTTCAACGAGCAGTACTTC. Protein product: CASSIDSNRAFNEQYF. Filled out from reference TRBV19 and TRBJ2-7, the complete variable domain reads DGGITQSPKYLFRKEGQNVTLSCEQNLNHDAMYWYRQDPGQGLRLIYYSQIVNDFQKGDIAEGYSVSREKKESFPLTVTSAQKNPTAFYLCASSIDSNRAFNEQYFGPGTRLTVT.

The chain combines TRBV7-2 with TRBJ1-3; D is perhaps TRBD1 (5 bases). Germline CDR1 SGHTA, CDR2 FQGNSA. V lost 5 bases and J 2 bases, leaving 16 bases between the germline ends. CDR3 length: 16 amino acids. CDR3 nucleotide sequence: TGTGCCAGCAGCCCCCAAGGCGGAGGGGCTGGAAACACCATATATTTT. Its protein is CASSPQGGGAGNTIYF.

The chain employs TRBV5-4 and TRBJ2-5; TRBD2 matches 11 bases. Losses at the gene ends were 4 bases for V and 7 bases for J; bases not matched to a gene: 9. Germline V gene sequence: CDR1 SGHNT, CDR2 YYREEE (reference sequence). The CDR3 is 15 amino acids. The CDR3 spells CASSAGLAVVGTQYF. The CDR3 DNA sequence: TGTGCCAGCAGCGCGGGACTAGCGGTTGTTGGGACCCAGTACTTC.

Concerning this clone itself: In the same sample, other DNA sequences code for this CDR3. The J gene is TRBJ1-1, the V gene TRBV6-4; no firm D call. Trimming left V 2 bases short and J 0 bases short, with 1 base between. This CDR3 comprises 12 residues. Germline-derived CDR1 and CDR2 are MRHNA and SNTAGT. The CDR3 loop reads CASSDMNTEAFF. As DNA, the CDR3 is TGTGCCAGCAGTGACATGAACACTGAAGCTTTCTTT.

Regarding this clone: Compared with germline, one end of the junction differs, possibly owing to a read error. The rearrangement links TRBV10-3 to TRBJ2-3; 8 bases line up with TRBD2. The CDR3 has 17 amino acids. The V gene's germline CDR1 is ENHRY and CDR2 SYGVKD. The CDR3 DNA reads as TGTGCCACCAGTACTAGCGGACAGACCCCTAGCACAGATACGCAGTATTTT. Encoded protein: CATSTSGQTPSTDTQYF.

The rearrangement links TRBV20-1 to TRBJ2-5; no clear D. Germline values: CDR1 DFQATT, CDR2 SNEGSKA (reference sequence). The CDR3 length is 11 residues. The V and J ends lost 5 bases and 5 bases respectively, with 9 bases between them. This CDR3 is CSAGIKETQYF. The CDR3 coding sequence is TGCAGTGCTGGGATCAAGGAGACCCAGTACTTC.

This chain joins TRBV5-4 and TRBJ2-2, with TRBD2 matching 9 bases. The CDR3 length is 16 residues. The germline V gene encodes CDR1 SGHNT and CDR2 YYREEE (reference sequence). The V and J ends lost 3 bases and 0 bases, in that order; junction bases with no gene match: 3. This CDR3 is CASSWRGGANTGELFF. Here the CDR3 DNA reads TGTGCCAGCAGCTGGCGGGGGGGCGCGAACACCGGGGAGCTGTTTTTT.

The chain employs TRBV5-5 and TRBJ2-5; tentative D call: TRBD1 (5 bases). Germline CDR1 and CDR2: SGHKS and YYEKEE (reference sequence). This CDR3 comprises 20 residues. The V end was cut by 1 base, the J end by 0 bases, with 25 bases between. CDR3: CASSLRPTLRTLRDQETQYF. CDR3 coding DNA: TGTGCCAGCAGCTTGAGACCCACTCTAAGGACACTACGTGACCAAGAGACCCAGTACTTC.

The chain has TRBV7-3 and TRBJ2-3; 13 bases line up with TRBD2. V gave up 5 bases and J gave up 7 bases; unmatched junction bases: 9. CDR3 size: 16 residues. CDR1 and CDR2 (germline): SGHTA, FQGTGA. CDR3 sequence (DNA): TGTGCCAGCAGCCCCCACGGGACTAGCGGGACGTATACGCAGTATTTT. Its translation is CASSPHGTSGTYTQYF. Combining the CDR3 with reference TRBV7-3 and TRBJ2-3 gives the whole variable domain GAGVSQTPSNKVTEKGKYVELRCDPISGHTALYWYRQSLGQGPEFLIYFQGTGAADDSGLPNDRFFAVRPEGSVSTLKIQRTERGDSAVYLCASSPHGTSGTYTQYFGPGTRLTVL.

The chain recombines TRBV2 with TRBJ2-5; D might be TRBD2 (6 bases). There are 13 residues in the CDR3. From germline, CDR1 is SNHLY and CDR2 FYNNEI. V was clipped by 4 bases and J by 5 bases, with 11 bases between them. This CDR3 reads CASSGVAGETQYF. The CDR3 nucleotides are TGTGCCAGCAGTGGTGTCGCGGGGGAGACCCAGTACTTC.

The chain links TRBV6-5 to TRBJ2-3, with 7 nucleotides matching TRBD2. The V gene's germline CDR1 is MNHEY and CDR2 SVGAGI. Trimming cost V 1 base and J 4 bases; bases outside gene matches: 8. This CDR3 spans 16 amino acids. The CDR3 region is CASSYFGGGGADTQYF. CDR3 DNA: TGTGCCAGCAGTTACTTCGGCGGGGGTGGCGCAGATACGCAGTATTTT.

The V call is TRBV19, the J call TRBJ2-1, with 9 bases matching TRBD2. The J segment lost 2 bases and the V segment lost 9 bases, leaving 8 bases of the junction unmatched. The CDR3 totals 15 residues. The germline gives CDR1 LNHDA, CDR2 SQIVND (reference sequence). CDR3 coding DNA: TGTGCCAGCTCGACGACTAGCGGTCCCTACAATGAGCAGTTCTTC. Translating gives CASSTTSGPYNEQFF.

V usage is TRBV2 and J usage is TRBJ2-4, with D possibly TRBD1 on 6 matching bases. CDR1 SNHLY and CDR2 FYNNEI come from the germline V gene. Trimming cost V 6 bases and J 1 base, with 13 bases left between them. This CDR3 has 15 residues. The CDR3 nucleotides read TGTGCCAGCAGGGACACAGGGTGGGCCAAAAACATTCAGTACTTC. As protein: CASRDTGWAKNIQYF.

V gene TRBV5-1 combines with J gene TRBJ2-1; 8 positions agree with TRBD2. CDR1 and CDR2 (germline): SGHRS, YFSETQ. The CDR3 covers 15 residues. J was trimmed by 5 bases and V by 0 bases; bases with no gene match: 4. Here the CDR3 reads CASSLARGGNNEQFF. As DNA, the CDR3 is TGCGCCAGCAGCTTGGCTCGGGGGGGAAACAATGAGCAGTTCTTC. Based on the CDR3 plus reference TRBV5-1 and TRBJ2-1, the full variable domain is KAGVTQTPRYLIKTRGQQVTLSCSPISGHRSVSWYQQTPGQGLQFLFEYFSETQRNKGNFPGRFSGRQFSNSRSEMNVSTLELGDSALYLCASSLARGGNNEQFFGPGTRLTVL.

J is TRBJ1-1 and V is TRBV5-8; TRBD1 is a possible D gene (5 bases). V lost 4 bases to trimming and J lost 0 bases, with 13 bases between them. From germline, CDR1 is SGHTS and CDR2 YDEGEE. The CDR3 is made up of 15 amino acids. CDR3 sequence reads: CASSHDRTMNTEAFF. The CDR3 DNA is TGTGCCAGCAGCCACGACAGAACCATGAACACTGAAGCTTTCTTT. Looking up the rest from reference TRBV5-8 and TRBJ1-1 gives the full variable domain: EAGVTQSPTHLIKTRGQQATLRCSPISGHTSVYWYQQALGLGLQFLLWYDEGEERNRGNFPPRFSGRQFPNYSSELNVNALELEDSALYLCASSHDRTMNTEAFFGQGTRLTVV.